The 6 T cell receptor beta chains reported below all come from one sample, sequenced in a study of neurological immune-mediated disorders (dated by TCRdb to about 2019). The time point label here, explained by the study, means: longitudinal time-point 2. The library was produced with 5' RACE. Sequencing was performed on an Illumina HiSeq 2500. TCRdb trimmed public reads at Q25 via fastp, called clones via MiXCR and kept in-frame beta chains. Each CDR3 protein appears once, grouped with its most common genes and DNA. The sample data list some 100,000 distinct CDR3 sequences, and under 15% of these were observed just once. Of the sample, 5% is held by the ten largest clones. Sequences were obtained from PBMCs. The receptors come from a female donor with HTLV-1-associated myelopathy (HAM/TSP).

This clonotype has ten or more counts. The V gene is TRBV5-8, the J gene TRBJ2-2, with D perhaps matching TRBD2 (5 bases). There are 15 residues in the CDR3. V was clipped by 2 bases and J by 5 bases, with 13 bases between them. Germline values: CDR1 SGHTS, CDR2 YDEGEE. The CDR3 bases are TGTGCCAGCAGCTTTAGGGTCCGAGGGACCGGGGAGCTGTTTTTT. This sequence encodes CASSFRVRGTGELFF.

This clonotype was picked up many times. V gene TRBV28 combines with J gene TRBJ2-7, with a possible D match to TRBD2 (5 bases). Germline V gene lookup returns CDR1 MDHEN and CDR2 SYDVKM. The CDR3 runs 14 residues. V dropped 7 bases and J dropped 1 base, with 14 bases sitting between them. The CDR3 here is CASNTPRVSYEQYF. DNA for the CDR3: TGTGCCAGCAACACCCCGAGGGTTTCCTACGAGCAGTACTTC.

The table lists this clonotype with many counts. The chain joins TRBV12-3 or TRBV12-4 to TRBJ2-3; the match to TRBD2 covers 9 bases. CDR3 length equals 15 residues. The trim removed 4 bases at V and 6 bases at J, leaving 8 bases unmatched. CDR3 sequence reads: CASSSAGGPGDTQYF. The CDR3 nucleotides are TGTGCCAGCAGTTCTGCGGGGGGGCCAGGGGATACGCAGTATTTT.

This clonotype was seen repeatedly, ten times or more. V and J are TRBV25-1 and TRBJ2-2; D uncertain. The CDR3 is 16 residues long. Trimming removed 3 bases from V and 6 bases from J, with 17 bases in between. Germline values: CDR1 MGHDK, CDR2 SYGVNS. The CDR3 nucleotides read TGTGCCAGCAGTGAGTCCAGGAGTACTATTGCCGGGGAGCTGTTTTTT. Its translation: CASSESRSTIAGELFF.

On this clonotype itself: A junction boundary mismatches the germline segment, possibly from a read error. The V gene is TRBV4-1, the J gene TRBJ2-5; D is ambiguous. Germline V gene sequence: CDR1 MGHRA, CDR2 YSYEKL. The CDR3 length is 17 residues. CDR3 amino acids: CASNQVGTKPGQETQYF. The CDR3, as DNA: TGCGCCAGCAACCAAGTCGGAACCAAGCCGGGCCAAGAGACCCAGTACTTC.

This clonotype has more than one count but fewer than ten. At one end, the junction sequence differs from germline, possibly due to a read error. V is TRBV4-1 and J is TRBJ1-2; 8 bases are shared with TRBD1. This CDR3 is built from 13 residues. The germline CDR1 and CDR2 sequences are MGHRA and YSYEKL. The CDR3 is CANSQDRVTGYTF. Here the CDR3 DNA reads TGCGCCAACAGCCAGGACAGGGTAACTGGCTACACCTTC.